These T cell receptor beta chains were read from a single sample in a study of T-cell memory formation after mild COVID-19. TCRdb recomputed calls from the 5' RACE reads with MiXCR, one row per CDR3 protein. The sample lists 100,000 to 140,000 distinct CDR3 sequences; under 15% were seen once. Sequencing was carried out using PBMCs or a T cell subset sorted from them (not recorded which). These receptors were collected from a young man who had mild COVID-19 (a few samples of this study predate the infection). Cell type and time point are not known. CDR3s include the opening cysteine and the closing phenylalanine or tryptophan. D genes are given only for firm matches. Expanded clones are given a class, and other clones once, few, many or no size at all.

v_call	clone_size	d_call	j_call	cdr3_nt	cdr3_aa
TRBV25-1	few	.	TRBJ2-3	TGTGCCAGCAGTGGCCCAAGGGTTTTCACAGATACGCAGTATTTT	CASSGPRVFTDTQYF
TRBV15	.	.	TRBJ2-1	TGTGCCACCAGCAGAGCTCGAGGGGCCCTGTTAAATGAGCAGTTCTTC	CATSRARGALLNEQFF
TRBV12-3/TRBV12-4	few	.	TRBJ1-2	TGTGCCAGCAGTTTACCGGCTAACTATGGCTACACCTTC	CASSLPANYGYTF
TRBV28	many	TRBD1	TRBJ1-1	TGTGCCAGCAGTCACAGGGACAGGGGGATTCGGGCTTTCTTT	CASSHRDRGIRAFF
TRBV5-1	few	TRBD1	TRBJ2-7	TGCGCCAGCAGCTTTCCGACTCCGGGACAGGGGGGCTACGAGCAGTACTTC	CASSFPTPGQGGYEQYF
TRBV6-1	many	TRBD2	TRBJ2-1	TGTGCCAGCAGTGGACTAGCGGGGGGCTACAATGAGCAGTTCTTC	CASSGLAGGYNEQFF
TRBV6-2/TRBV6-3	few	.	TRBJ2-2	TGTGCCAGCAGTGTTCCCGTCCTCACCGGGGAGCTGTTTTTT	CASSVPVLTGELFF
TRBV6-1	few	.	TRBJ1-5	TGTGCCAGCAGGACCTCAGGTCATAGCAATCAGCCCCAGCATTTT	CASRTSGHSNQPQHF
TRBV7-8	.	TRBD2	TRBJ2-1	TGTGCCAGCACCGGACTAGCGGGGGGACATGAGCAGTTCTTC	CASTGLAGGHEQFF
TRBV30	few	.	TRBJ1-5	TGTGCCTGGTCCTACCTTGGGCAGCCCCAGCATTTT	CAWSYLGQPQHF
TRBV27	few	TRBD2	TRBJ2-7	TGTGCCAGCAGCCGGGAGCGGGGGGACGAGCAGTACTTC	CASSRERGDEQYF
TRBV27	.	.	TRBJ2-7	TGTGCCAGCAGTTTAGTAGGGCTGGGAGACGAGCAGTACTTC	CASSLVGLGDEQYF
TRBV7-3	.	.	TRBJ2-3	TGTGCCAGCAGCTTTTCCGGCGGGGGCCTCACAGATACGCAGTATTTT	CASSFSGGGLTDTQYF
TRBV7-9	many	.	TRBJ2-3	TGTGCCAGCAGCCGGACAGTAGTTAGCACAGATACGCAGTATTTT	CASSRTVVSTDTQYF
TRBV18	few	.	TRBJ2-3	TGTGCCAGCTCACCACAGTCCCGATCTAGCACAGATACGCAGTATTTT	CASSPQSRSSTDTQYF
TRBV4-3	.	.	TRBJ2-2	TGCGCCAGCAGCCAAGATAGAGGGGGGGCCGGGGAGCTGTTTTTT	CASSQDRGGAGELFF
TRBV3-1	few	.	TRBJ1-1	TGTGCCAGCAGCGCCCTGGGGACTGAAGCTTTCTTT	CASSALGTEAFF
TRBV4-3	.	.	TRBJ1-5	TGCGCCAGCAGCCAAGAATTGGGGGCGAATCAGCCCCAGCATTTT	CASSQELGANQPQHF
TRBV30	.	TRBD1	TRBJ2-1	TGTGCCTGGAGTGTATCGGGACAGGGGATCTTC	CAWSVSGQGIF
TRBV14	few	.	TRBJ1-6	TGTGCCAGCAGCCAAGGAGGGAGGGGATATAATTCACCCCTCCACTTT	CASSQGGRGYNSPLHF
TRBV29-1	few	.	TRBJ2-1	TGCAGCGTTCGGGGGAATGAGCAGTTCTTC	CSVRGNEQFF
TRBV28	.	.	TRBJ2-1	TGTGCCAGCAGTAGAGAGCGGGCGTCCTACAATGAGCAGTTCTTC	CASSRERASYNEQFF
TRBV7-6	few	.	TRBJ2-7	TGTGCCAGCAGCTCAGTCGACACGAGCTTGGAGCAGTACTTC	CASSSVDTSLEQYF
TRBV7-9	few	.	TRBJ1-5	TGTGCCAGCAGCCCCACAGGGCAGCCCCAGCATTTT	CASSPTGQPQHF
TRBV29-1	once	TRBD2	TRBJ2-3	TGCAGCGTTGGGGGCGGGGGAAGCACAGATACGCAGTATTTT	CSVGGGGSTDTQYF
TRBV7-9	few	TRBD1	TRBJ2-1	TGTGCCAGCAGCTCGAGGGGACAGGTCAATGAGCAGTTCTTC	CASSSRGQVNEQFF
TRBV24-1	.	.	TRBJ1-5	TGTGCCACCAGTGATTATGGGGGCAATCAGCCCCAGCATTTT	CATSDYGGNQPQHF
TRBV5-1	.	.	TRBJ1-6	TGCGCCAGCAGTGCGAGCTCCTATAATTCACCCCTCCACTTT	CASSASSYNSPLHF
TRBV25-1	.	.	TRBJ2-4	TGTGCCAGCAGTCCTGGTAGGGGCAGCCTAGCCAAAAACATTCAGTACTTC	CASSPGRGSLAKNIQYF
TRBV27	few	.	TRBJ1-1	TGTGCCAGCGGGACGCCATTTCTAAGGTATAACACTGAAGCTTTCTTT	CASGTPFLRYNTEAFF
TRBV6-1	many	TRBD2	TRBJ2-1	TGTGCCTTAGGACTAGCGGGGGGTTACAATGAGCAGTTCTTC	CALGLAGGYNEQFF
TRBV5-6	many	.	TRBJ2-1	TGTGCCAGCAGCTTGGGGGCTTATCTGTTCTTC	CASSLGAYLFF
TRBV10-1	.	.	TRBJ1-3	TGCGCCAGCAATGGGGGAAACACCATATATTTT	CASNGGNTIYF
TRBV20-1	few	.	TRBJ1-1	TGCAGTGCTAGTTCCAGGGGCACTGAAGCTTTCTTT	CSASSRGTEAFF
TRBV12-1	.	.	TRBJ2-3	TGTGCCAGCAGCTTTTTGGCGGGGGGGAGCACAGATACGCAGTATTTT	CASSFLAGGSTDTQYF
TRBV4-3	.	.	TRBJ2-1	TGCGCCAGCAGCCAAGATCGGGGTCTGACCTACAATGAGCAGTTCTTC	CASSQDRGLTYNEQFF
TRBV29-1	.	.	TRBJ1-4	TGCAGCGCGTTCCGGGCCGGGAATGAAAAACTGTTTTTT	CSAFRAGNEKLFF
TRBV7-8	.	.	TRBJ1-5	TGTGCCAGCAGCCTGGAAGTAAATAGCAATCAGCCCCAGCATTTT	CASSLEVNSNQPQHF
TRBV4-1	few	.	TRBJ2-5	TGCGCCAGCAGCCACCCCGGGCTTAGGGGGGGGGCGTTCCAAGAGACCCAGTACTTC	CASSHPGLRGGAFQETQYF
TRBV20-1	many	TRBD2	TRBJ2-3	TGCAGTGCTAGCCAGACTAGCGGGGTTGGGGATACGCAGTATTTT	CSASQTSGVGDTQYF
TRBV12-3/TRBV12-4	.	.	TRBJ1-5	TGTGCTTCCGCCCTGACAGTTTATAGCAATCAGCCCCAGCATTTT	CASALTVYSNQPQHF
TRBV9	.	TRBD2	TRBJ2-1	TGTGCCAGCAGCGGTAGCGGGGGGCCATACAATGAGCAGTTCTTC	CASSGSGGPYNEQFF
TRBV25-1	once	.	TRBJ2-7	TGTGCCAGCAGTGCAGGAATTGGGGCCTACGAGCAGTACTTC	CASSAGIGAYEQYF
TRBV20-1	.	.	TRBJ1-5	TGCAGTGGAAGACAGGACCTCAGGGGCAATCAGCCCCAGCATTTT	CSGRQDLRGNQPQHF
TRBV24-1	.	TRBD1	TRBJ2-7	TGTGCCACCAGTAACAGGGGGCCCTACGAGCAGTACTTC	CATSNRGPYEQYF
TRBV27	.	TRBD1	TRBJ2-5	TGTGCCAGCAGTCTTACAGGGGATTTAGAGACCCAGTACTTC	CASSLTGDLETQYF
TRBV5-1	few	TRBD1	TRBJ2-7	TGCGCCAGCAGCTTGTCGGACAGGTTATACGAGCAGTACTTC	CASSLSDRLYEQYF
TRBV28	few	.	TRBJ2-5	TGTGCCAGCAGTTTAGGGCAGGGGACGACCCAGTACTTC	CASSLGQGTTQYF
TRBV11-1	few	.	TRBJ1-1	TGTGCCAGCAGCCCCAGCGGGGTCACTGAAGCTTTCTTT	CASSPSGVTEAFF
TRBV9	few	.	TRBJ1-2	TGTGCCAGCAGCGAAGCCGGGACCGCTGTGGGCTACACCTTC	CASSEAGTAVGYTF
TRBV19	many	TRBD1	TRBJ2-5	TGTGCCAGTACCCTGACAGGGGCGAAACAAGAGACCCAGTACTTC	CASTLTGAKQETQYF